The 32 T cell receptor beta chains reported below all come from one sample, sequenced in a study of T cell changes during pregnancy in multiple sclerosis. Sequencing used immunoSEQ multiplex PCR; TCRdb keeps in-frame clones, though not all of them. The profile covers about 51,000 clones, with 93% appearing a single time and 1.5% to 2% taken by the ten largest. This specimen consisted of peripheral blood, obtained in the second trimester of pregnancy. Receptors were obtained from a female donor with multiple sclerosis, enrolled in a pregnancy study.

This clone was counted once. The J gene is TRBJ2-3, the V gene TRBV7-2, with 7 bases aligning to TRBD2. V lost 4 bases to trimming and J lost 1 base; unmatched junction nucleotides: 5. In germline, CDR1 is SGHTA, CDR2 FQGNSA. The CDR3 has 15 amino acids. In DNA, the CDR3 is TGTGCCAGCAGCTCAGGACTAGTTGGCACAGATACGCAGTATTTT. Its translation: CASSSGLVGTDTQYF. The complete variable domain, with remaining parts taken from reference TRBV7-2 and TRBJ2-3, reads GAGVSQSPSNKVTEKGKDVELRCDPISGHTALYWYRQSLGQGLEFLIYFQGNSAPDKSGLPSDRFSAERTGGSVSTLTIQRTQQEDSAVYLCASSSGLVGTDTQYFGPGTRLTVL.

The CDR3 region is CASSSRGLAGGPYF. The CDR3, as DNA: TGTGCCAGCAGCTCAAGAGGACTAGCGGGAGGGCCGTATTTT. The chain links TRBV7-9 to TRBJ2-3, with 15 bases lining up with TRBD2. CDR3 length equals 14 residues. Per the germline V gene, CDR1 is SEHNR and CDR2 is FQNEAQ (reference sequence). V dropped 4 bases and J dropped 14; count of bases not matched to a gene: 7.

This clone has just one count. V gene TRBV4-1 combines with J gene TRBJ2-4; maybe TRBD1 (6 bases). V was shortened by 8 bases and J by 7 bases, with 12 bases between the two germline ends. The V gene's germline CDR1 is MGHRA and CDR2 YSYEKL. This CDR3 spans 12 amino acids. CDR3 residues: CASEGQLNIQYF. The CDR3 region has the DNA TGCGCCAGCGAAGGACAGTTGAACATTCAGTACTTC.

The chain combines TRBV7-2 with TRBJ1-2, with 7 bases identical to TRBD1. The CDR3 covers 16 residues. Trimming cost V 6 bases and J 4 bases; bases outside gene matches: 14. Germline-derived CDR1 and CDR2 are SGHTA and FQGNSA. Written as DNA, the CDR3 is TGTGCCAGCAGTCTTTACGTGGGACAGAAAGGCTATGGCTACACCTTC. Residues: CASSLYVGQKGYGYTF. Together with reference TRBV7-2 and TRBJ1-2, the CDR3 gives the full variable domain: GAGVSQSPSNKVTEKGKDVELRCDPISGHTALYWYRQSLGQGLEFLIYFQGNSAPDKSGLPSDRFSAERTGGSVSTLTIQRTQQEDSAVYLCASSLYVGQKGYGYTFGSGTRLTVV.

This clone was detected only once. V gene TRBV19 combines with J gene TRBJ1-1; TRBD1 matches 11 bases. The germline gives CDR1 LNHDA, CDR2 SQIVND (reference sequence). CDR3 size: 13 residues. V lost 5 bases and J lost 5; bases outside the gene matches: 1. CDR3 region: CASSRDRGTEAFF. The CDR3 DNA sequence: TGTGCCAGTAGTCGGGACAGGGGGACTGAAGCTTTCTTT.

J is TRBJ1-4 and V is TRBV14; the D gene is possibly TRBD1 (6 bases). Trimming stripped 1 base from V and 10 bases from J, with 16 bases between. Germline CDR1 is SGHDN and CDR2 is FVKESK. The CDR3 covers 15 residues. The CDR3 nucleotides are TGTGCCAGCAGCCAAGTACAGGGCGGTTTTGGAAAACTGTTTTTT. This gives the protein CASSQVQGGFGKLFF.

CDR3: CATRGHGANVLTF. CDR3 DNA sequence: TGTGCCACTAGGGGGCATGGGGCCAACGTCCTGACTTTC. The chain recombines TRBV27 with TRBJ2-6; 7 bases fit TRBD1. Germline V CDR1 and CDR2: MNHEY, SMNVEV (reference sequence). The J segment lost 3 bases and the V segment lost 10 bases, leaving 3 bases of the junction unmatched. The CDR3 spans 13 residues.

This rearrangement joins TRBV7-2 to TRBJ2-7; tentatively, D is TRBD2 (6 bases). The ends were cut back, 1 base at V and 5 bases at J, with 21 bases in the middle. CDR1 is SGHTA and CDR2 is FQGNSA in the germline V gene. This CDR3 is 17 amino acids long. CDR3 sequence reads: CASSLEGGGVGGDEQYF. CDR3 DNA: TGTGCCAGCAGCTTAGAGGGCGGCGGGGTGGGGGGTGACGAGCAGTACTTC.

CDR3 amino acids: CASSPSPGLRTDTQYF. Written as DNA, the CDR3 is TGTGCCAGCTCACCCTCACCAGGTCTACGGACAGATACGCAGTATTTT. The gene calls are TRBV18 and TRBJ2-3; D unresolved. The CDR3 runs 16 residues. In germline, CDR1 is KGHSH, CDR2 LQKENI. The ends were cut back, 3 bases at V and 3 bases at J, with 16 bases in the middle.

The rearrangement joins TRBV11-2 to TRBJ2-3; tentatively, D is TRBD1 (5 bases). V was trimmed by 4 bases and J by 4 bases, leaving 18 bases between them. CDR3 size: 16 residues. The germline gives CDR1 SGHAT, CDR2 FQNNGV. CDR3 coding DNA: TGTGCCAGCAGCTCCCTATCCAGAAGGGGCCCAGATACGCAGTATTTT. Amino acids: CASSSLSRRGPDTQYF.

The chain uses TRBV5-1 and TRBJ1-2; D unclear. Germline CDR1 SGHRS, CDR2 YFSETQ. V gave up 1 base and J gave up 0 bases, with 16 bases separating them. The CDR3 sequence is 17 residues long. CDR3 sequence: CASSLTHGVATNYGYTF. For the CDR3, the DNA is TGCGCCAGCAGCTTGACCCACGGGGTCGCGACTAACTATGGCTACACCTTC.

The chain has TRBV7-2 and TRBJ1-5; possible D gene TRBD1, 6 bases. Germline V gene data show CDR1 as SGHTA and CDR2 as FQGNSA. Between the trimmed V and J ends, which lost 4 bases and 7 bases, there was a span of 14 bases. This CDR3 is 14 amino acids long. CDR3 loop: CASSWQGKGQPQHF. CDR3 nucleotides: TGTGCCAGCAGCTGGCAGGGGAAGGGGCAGCCCCAGCATTTT.

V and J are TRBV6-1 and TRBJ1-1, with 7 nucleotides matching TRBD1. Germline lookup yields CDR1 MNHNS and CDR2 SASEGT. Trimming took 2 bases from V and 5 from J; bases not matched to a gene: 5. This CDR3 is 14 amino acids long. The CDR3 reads CASSEHRGRTEAFF. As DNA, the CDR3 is TGTGCCAGCAGTGAACACAGGGGTAGGACTGAAGCTTTCTTT.

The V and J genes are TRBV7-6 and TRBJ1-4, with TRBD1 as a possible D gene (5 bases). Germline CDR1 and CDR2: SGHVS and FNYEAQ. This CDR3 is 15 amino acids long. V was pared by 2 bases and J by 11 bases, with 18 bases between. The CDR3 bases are TGTGCCAGCAGCTTAAATCCAGGGTTGGGTGAGAAACTGTTTTTT. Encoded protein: CASSLNPGLGEKLFF.

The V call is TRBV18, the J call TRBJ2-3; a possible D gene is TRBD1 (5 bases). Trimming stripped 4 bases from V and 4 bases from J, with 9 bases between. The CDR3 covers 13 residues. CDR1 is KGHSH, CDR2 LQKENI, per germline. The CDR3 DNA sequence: TGTGCCAGCTCACGGACAACCGCAGATACGCAGTATTTT. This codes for CASSRTTADTQYF.

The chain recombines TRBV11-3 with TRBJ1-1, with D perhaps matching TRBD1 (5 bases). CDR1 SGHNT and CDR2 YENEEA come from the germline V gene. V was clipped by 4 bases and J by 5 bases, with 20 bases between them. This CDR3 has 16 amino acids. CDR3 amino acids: CASSSLARVGGTEAFF. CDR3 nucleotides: TGTGCCAGCAGCTCACTAGCCAGGGTAGGAGGGACTGAAGCTTTCTTT. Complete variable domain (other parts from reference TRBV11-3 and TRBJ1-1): EAGVVQSPRYKIIEKKQPVAFWCNPISGHNTLYWYLQNLGQGPELLIRYENEEAVDDSQLPKDRFSAERLKGVDSTLKIQPAELGDSAVYLCASSSLARVGGTEAFFGQGTRLTVV.

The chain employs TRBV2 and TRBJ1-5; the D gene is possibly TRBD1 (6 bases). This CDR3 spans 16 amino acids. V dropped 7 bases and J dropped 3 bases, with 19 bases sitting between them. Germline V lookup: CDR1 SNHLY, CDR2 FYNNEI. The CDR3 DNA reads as TGTGCCAGCAAACCCCCGGGACAACGGCTCAATCAGCCCCAGCATTTT. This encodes CASKPPGQRLNQPQHF.

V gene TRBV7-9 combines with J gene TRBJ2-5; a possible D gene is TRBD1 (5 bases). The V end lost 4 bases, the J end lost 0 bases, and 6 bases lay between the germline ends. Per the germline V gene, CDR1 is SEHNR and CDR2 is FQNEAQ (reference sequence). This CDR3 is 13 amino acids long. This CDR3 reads CASSSDNQETQYF. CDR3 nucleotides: TGTGCCAGCAGCTCGGACAACCAAGAGACCCAGTACTTC.

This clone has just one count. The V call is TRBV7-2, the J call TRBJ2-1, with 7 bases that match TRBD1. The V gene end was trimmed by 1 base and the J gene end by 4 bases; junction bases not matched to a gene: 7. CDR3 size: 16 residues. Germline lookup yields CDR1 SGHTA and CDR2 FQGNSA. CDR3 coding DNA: TGTGCCAGCAGCTTAGAGGGGACAGCCTCTTACAATGAGCAGTTCTTC. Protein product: CASSLEGTASYNEQFF.

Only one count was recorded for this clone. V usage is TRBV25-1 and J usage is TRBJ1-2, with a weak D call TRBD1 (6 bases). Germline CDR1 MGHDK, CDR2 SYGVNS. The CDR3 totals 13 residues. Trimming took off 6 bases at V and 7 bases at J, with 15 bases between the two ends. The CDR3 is CASSTTQGFGYTF. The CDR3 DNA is TGTGCCAGCAGCACAACACAGGGTTTTGGCTACACCTTC.

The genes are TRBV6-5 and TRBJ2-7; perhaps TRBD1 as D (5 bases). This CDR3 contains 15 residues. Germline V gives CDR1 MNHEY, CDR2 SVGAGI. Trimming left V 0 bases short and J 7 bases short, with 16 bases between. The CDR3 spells CASSYSWTTYEEQYF. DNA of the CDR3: TGTGCCAGCAGTTACTCGTGGACAACCTACGAGGAGCAGTACTTC.

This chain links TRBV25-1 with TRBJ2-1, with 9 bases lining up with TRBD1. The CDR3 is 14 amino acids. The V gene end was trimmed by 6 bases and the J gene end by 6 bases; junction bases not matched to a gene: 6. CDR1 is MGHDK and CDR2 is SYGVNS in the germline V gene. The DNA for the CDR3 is TGTGCCAGCAGCCCGGGACAGGGACCCAATGAGCAGTTCTTC. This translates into CASSPGQGPNEQFF.

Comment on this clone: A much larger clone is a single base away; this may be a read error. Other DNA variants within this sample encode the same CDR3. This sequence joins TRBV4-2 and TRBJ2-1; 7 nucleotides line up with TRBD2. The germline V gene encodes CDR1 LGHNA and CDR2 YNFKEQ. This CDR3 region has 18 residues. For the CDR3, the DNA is TGTGCCAGCAGCCAAGATAGAATGTGGGACTACATATACAATGAACAGTTCTTC. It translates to CASSQDRMWDYIYNEQFF.

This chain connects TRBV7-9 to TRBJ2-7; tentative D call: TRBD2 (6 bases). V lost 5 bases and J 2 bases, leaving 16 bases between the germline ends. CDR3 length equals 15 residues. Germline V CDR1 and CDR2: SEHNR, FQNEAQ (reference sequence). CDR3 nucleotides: TGTGCCAGCAGCCGCGGATCCGGCGGGACCTACGAGCAGTACTTC. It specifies CASSRGSGGTYEQYF.

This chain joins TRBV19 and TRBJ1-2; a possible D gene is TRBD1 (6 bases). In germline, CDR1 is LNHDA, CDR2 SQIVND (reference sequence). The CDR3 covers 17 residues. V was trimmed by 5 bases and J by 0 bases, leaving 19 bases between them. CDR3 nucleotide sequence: TGTGCCAGTAGTCCTCCTCCACAGGGACGGGCTAACTATGGCTACACCTTC. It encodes CASSPPPQGRANYGYTF.

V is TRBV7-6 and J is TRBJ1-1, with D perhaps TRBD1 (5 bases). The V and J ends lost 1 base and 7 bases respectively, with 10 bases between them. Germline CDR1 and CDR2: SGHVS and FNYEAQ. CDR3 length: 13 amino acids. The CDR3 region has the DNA TGTGCCAGCAGCTTAGTGGGTCAGGGTGAAGCTTTCTTT. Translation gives CASSLVGQGEAFF. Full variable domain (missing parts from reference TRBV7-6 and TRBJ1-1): GAGVSQSPRYKVTKRGQDVALRCDPISGHVSLYWYRQALGQGPEFLTYFNYEAQQDKSGLPNDRFSAERPEGSISTLTIQRTEQRDSAMYRCASSLVGQGEAFFGQGTRLTVV.

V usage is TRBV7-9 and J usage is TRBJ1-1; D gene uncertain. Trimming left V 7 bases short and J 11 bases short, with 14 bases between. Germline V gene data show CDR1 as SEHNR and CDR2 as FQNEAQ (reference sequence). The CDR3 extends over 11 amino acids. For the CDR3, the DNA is TGTGCCAGCACCAACACCGCCGGGGCTTTCTTT. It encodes CASTNTAGAFF.

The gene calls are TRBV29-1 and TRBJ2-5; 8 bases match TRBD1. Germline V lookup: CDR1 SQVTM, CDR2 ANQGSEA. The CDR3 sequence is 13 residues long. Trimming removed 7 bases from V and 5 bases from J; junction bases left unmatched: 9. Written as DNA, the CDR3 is TGCAGCGCTAGTGCAGGGGGCTCGGAGACCCAGTACTTC. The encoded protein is CSASAGGSETQYF.

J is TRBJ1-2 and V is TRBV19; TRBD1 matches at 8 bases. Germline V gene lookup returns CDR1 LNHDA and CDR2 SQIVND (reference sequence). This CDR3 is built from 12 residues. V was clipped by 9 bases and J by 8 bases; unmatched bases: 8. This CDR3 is CASRTGTYGYTF. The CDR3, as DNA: TGTGCCAGCCGGACAGGGACCTACGGCTACACCTTC.

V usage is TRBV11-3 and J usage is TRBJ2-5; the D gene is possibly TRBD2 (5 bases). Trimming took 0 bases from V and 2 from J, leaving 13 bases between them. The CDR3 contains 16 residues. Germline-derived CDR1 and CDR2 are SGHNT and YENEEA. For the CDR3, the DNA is TGTGCCAGCAGCTTAGATAGCGCAAGTTCTCAAGAGACCCAGTACTTC. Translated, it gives CASSLDSASSQETQYF.

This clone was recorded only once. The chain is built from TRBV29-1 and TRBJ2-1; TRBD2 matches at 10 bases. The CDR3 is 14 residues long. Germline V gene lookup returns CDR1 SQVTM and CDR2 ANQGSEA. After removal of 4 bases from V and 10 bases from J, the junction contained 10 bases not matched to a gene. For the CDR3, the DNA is TGCAGCGTTGGATCTAGCGGGAGCTCCCGGGAGCAGTTCTTC. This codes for CSVGSSGSSREQFF.

As DNA, the CDR3 is TGCGCCAGCAGCACAGGATACTCTGGGGCCAACGTCCTGACTTTC. It yields the protein CASSTGYSGANVLTF. The V call is TRBV5-1, the J call TRBJ2-6, with D possibly matching TRBD1 (5 bases). In germline, CDR1 is SGHRS, CDR2 YFSETQ. The CDR3 totals 15 residues. The V end was cut by 4 bases, the J end by 0 bases, with 8 bases between.